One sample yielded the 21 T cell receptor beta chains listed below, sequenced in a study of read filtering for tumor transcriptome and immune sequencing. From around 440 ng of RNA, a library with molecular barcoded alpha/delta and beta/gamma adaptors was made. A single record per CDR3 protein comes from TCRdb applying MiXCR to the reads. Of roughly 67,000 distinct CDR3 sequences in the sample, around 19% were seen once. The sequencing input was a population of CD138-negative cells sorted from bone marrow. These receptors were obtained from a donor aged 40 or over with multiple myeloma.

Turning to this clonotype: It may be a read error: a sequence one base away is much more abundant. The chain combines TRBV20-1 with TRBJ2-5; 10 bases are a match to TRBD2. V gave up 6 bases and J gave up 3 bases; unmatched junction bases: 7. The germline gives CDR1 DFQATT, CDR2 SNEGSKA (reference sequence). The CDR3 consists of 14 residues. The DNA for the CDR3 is TGCAGTGCAACGGAACTAGCGGGGAAAGAGACCCAGTACTTC. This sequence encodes CSATELAGKETQYF.

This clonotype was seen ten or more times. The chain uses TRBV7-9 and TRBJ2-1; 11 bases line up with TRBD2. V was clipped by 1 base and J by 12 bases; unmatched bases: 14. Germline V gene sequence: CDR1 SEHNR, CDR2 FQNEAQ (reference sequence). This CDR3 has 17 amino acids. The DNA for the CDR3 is TGTGCCAGCAGCTTAGGGAGGACTAGCGGGCTCTACAATTGGCAGTTCTTC. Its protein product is CASSLGRTSGLYNWQFF. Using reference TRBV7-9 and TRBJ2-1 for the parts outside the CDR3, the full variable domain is DTGVSQNPRHKITKRGQNVTFRCDPISEHNRLYWYRQTLGQGPEFLTYFQNEAQLEKSRLLSDRFSAERPKGSFSTLEIQRTEQGDSAMYLCASSLGRTSGLYNWQFFGPGTRLTVL.

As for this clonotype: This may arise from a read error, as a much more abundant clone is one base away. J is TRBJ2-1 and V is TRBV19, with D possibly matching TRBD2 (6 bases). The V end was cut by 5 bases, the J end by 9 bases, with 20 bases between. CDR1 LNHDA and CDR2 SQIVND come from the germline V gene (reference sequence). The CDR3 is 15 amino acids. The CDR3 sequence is CASSVFLARTGEQFF. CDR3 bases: TGTGCCAGTAGTGTCTTCCTAGCGCGTACGGGTGAGCAGTTCTTC.

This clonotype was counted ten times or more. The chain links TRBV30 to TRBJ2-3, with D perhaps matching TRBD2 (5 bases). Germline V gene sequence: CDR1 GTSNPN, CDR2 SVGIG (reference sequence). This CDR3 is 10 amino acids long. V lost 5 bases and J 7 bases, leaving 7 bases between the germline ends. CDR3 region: CAWGENTQYF. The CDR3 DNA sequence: TGTGCCTGGGGGGAGAATACGCAGTATTTT.

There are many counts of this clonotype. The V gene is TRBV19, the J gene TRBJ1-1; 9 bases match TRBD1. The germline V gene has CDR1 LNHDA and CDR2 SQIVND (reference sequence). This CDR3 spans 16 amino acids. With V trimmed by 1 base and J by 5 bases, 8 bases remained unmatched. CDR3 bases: TGTGCCAGTAGTATAGCATCCGGGACAGGGTGGACTGAAGCTTTCTTT. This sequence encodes CASSIASGTGWTEAFF.

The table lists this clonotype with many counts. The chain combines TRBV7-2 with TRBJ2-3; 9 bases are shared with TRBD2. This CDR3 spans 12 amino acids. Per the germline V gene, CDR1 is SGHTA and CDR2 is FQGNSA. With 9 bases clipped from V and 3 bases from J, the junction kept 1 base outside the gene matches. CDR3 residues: CARGLATDTQYF. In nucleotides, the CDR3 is TGTGCCAGGGGACTAGCTACAGATACGCAGTATTTT. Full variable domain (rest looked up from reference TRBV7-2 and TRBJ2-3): GAGVSQSPSNKVTEKGKDVELRCDPISGHTALYWYRQSLGQGLEFLIYFQGNSAPDKSGLPSDRFSAERTGGSVSTLTIQRTQQEDSAVYLCARGLATDTQYFGPGTRLTVL.

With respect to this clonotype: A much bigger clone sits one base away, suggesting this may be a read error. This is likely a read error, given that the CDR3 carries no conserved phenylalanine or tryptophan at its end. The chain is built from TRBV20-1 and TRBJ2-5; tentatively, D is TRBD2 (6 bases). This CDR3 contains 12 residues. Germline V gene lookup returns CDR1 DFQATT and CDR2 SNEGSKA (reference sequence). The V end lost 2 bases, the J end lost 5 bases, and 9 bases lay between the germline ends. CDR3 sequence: CSARRGTETQYV. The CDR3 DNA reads TGCAGTGCTAGACGGGGGACGGAGACCCAGTACGTC.

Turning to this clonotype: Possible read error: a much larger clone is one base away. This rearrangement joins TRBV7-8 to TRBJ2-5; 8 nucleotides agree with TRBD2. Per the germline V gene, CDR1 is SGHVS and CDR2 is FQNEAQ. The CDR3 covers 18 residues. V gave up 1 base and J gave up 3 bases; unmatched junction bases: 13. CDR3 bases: TGTGCCAGCAGCTTAGGATGGTCGGTGGAGCGGGGGAAAGAGACCCAGTACTTC. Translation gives CASSLGWSVERGKETQYF.

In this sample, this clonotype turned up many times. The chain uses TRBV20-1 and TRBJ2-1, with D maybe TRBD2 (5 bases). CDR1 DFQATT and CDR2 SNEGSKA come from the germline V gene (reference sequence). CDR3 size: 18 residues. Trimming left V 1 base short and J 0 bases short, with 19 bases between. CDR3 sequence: CSARGRRRTVSSYNEQFF. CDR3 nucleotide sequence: TGCAGTGCTAGAGGACGAAGGAGGACGGTGAGCTCCTACAATGAGCAGTTCTTC.

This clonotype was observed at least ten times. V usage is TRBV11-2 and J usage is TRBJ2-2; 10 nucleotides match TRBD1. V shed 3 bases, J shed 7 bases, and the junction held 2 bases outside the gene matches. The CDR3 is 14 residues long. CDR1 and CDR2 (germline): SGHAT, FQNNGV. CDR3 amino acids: CASSFGTGDGELFF. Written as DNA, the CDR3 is TGTGCCAGCAGCTTTGGGACAGGGGACGGGGAGCTGTTTTTT.

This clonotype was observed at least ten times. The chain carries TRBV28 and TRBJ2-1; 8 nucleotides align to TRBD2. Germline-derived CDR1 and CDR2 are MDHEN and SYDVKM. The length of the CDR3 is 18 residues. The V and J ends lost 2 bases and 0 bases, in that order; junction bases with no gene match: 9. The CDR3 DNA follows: TGTGCCAGCAGTTTAATTAGTGGCGGGAGGATCTCCTACAATGAGCAGTTCTTC. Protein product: CASSLISGGRISYNEQFF.

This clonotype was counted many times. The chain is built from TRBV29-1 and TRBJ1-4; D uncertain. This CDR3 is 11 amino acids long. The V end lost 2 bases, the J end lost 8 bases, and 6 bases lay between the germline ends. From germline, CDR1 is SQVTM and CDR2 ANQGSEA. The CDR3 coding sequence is TGCAGCGTTGAACGCGGGGAAAAACTGTTTTTT. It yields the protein CSVERGEKLFF.

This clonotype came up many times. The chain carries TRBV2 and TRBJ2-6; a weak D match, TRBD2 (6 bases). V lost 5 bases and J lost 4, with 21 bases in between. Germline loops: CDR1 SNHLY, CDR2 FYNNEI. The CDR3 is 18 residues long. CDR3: CASSPQAAMGRGANVLTF. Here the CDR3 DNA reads TGTGCCAGCAGTCCACAGGCTGCGATGGGGAGGGGGGCCAACGTCCTGACTTTC.

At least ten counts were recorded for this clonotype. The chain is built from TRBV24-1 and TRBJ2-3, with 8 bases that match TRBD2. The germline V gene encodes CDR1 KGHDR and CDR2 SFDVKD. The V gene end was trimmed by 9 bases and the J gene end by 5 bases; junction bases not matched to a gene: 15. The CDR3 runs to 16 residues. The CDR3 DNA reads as TGTGCCACCTCCCGCAACCTCCGGGGGGGCCGAGATACGCAGTATTTT. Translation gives CATSRNLRGGRDTQYF.

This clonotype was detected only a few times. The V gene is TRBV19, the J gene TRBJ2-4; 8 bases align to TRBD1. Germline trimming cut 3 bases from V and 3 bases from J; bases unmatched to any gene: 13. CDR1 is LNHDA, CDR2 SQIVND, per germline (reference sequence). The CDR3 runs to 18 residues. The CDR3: CASSIRGTRGLDKNIQYF. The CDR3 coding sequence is TGTGCCAGTAGTATCCGCGGCACCAGGGGGCTAGACAAAAACATTCAGTACTTC.

CDR3 residues: CSARQASSEAFF. In DNA, the CDR3 is TGCAGTGCTAGACAGGCGAGCTCTGAAGCTTTCTTT. V is TRBV20-1 and J is TRBJ1-1; D ambiguous. This CDR3 contains 12 residues. The V end lost 2 bases, the J end lost 6 bases, and 10 bases lay between the germline ends. Looked up from germline, CDR1 is DFQATT and CDR2 is SNEGSKA (reference sequence).

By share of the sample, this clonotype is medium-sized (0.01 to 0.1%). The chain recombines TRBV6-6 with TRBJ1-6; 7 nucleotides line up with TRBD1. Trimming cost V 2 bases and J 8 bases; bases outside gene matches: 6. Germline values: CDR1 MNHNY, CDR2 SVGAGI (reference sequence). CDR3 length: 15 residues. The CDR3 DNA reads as TGTGCCAGCAGTTACCGGCAGGGGGGAGATTCACCCCTCCACTTT. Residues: CASSYRQGGDSPLHF.

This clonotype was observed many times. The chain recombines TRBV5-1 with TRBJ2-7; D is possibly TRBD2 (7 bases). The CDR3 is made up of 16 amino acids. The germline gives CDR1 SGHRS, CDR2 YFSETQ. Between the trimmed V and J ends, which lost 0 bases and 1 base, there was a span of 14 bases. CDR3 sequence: CASSLDGGRMSYEQYF. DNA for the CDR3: TGCGCCAGCAGCTTGGACGGGGGGCGGATGTCCTACGAGCAGTACTTC. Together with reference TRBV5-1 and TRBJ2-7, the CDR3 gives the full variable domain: KAGVTQTPRYLIKTRGQQVTLSCSPISGHRSVSWYQQTPGQGLQFLFEYFSETQRNKGNFPGRFSGRQFSNSRSEMNVSTLELGDSALYLCASSLDGGRMSYEQYFGPGTRLTVT.

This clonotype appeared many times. The CDR3 DNA sequence: TGTGCCAGTAGTATTACGTCAGTGCAGCTACACAATGAGCAGTTCTTC. This encodes CASSITSVQLHNEQFF. The chain couples TRBV19 to TRBJ2-1; D unclear. Germline loops: CDR1 LNHDA, CDR2 SQIVND (reference sequence). This CDR3 is 16 amino acids long. The V gene lost 3 bases and the J gene lost 5 bases, with 17 bases spanning the gap.

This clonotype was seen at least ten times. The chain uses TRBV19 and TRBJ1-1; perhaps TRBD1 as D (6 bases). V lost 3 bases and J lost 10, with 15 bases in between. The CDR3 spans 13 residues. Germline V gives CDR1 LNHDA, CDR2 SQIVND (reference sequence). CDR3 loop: CASSIWGGGGAFF. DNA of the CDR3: TGTGCCAGTAGTATCTGGGGGGGCGGAGGAGCTTTCTTT.

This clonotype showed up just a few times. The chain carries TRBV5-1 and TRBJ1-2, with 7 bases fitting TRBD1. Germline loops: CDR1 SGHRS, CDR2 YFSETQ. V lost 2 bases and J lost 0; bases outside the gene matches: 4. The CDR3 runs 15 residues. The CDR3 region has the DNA TGCGCCAGCAGCTTACGACAGGGAGCTAACTATGGCTACACCTTC. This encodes CASSLRQGANYGYTF.